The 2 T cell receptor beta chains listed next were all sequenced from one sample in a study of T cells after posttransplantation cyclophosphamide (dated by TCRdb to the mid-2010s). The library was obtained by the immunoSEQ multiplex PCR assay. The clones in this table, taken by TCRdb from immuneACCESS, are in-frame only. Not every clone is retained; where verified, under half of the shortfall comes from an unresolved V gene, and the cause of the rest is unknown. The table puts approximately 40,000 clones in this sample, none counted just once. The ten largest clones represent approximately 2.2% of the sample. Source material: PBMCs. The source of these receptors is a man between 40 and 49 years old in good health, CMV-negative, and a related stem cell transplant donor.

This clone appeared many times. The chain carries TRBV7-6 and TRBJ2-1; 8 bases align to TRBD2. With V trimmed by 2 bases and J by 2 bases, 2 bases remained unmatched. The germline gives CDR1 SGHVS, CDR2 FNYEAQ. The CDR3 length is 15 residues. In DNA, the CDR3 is TGTGCCAGCAGCTTATCTAGCGGGCCCTACAATGAGCAGTTCTTC. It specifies CASSLSSGPYNEQFF.

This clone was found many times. The chain's CDR3 is CASSGTGATEAFF. The CDR3 DNA sequence: TGTGCCAGCAGTGGGACAGGAGCTACTGAAGCTTTCTTT. This chain connects TRBV2 to TRBJ1-1, with TRBD1 matching over 7 bases. CDR3 size: 13 residues. The ends lost 4 bases at V and 5 bases at J; junction bases unmatched: 4. CDR1 SNHLY and CDR2 FYNNEI come from the germline V gene.